A selection of T cell receptor beta chains follows, all from one sample in a study of PD-L1 blockade in urothelial cancer. Data came from immunoSEQ multiplex PCR; TCRdb stores just in-frame clones and leaves some out. This table holds approximately 34,000 clones, 65% to 90% found once. The source was PBMCs, collected around atezolizumab (anti-PD-L1) treatment. Every receptor here comes from a man aged 55 to 70 with urothelial cancer. CDR3s include the opening cysteine and the closing phenylalanine or tryptophan. The D gene is left open where the match is weak. Size tells how often a clone was seen (once, few, many) or the class of an expanded clone, and some rows leave it out.

clone_size	j_call	v_call	d_call	cdr3_nt	cdr3_aa
-	TRBJ2-2	TRBV6-1	-	TGTGCCAGCAGGCGGGACTTGAACACCGGGGAGCTGTTTTTT	CASRRDLNTGELFF
-	TRBJ2-1	TRBV19	TRBD2	TGTGCCAGTACCGGGAGGGGAGGGGGGGCCTTTAGGTATGAGCAGTTCTTC	CASTGRGGGAFRYEQFF
-	TRBJ2-1	TRBV25-1	-	TGTGCCAGCAGTGGACGACAGTTCGGCAATGAGCAGTTCTTC	CASSGRQFGNEQFF
-	TRBJ1-1	TRBV15	-	TGTGCCACCAGCACTGAGGACAAGAACACTGAAGCTTTCTTT	CATSTEDKNTEAFF
-	TRBJ2-1	TRBV7-6	-	TGTGCCAGCAGCATAGACTGGAGCTCCTACAATGAGCAGTTCTTC	CASSIDWSSYNEQFF
-	TRBJ1-5	TRBV6-5	-	TGTGCCAGTCGCAAGGGGTTTGCCAATCAGCCCCAGCATTTT	CASRKGFANQPQHF
-	TRBJ2-5	TRBV11-3	TRBD1	TGTGCCAGCAGCTCGAGACAGGGGGACGGGACCCAGTACTTC	CASSSRQGDGTQYF
-	TRBJ2-1	TRBV6-1	TRBD2	TGTGCCAGCAGTGGGCTAGCGGGTGTCTCCTACAATGAGCAGTTCTTC	CASSGLAGVSYNEQFF
-	TRBJ2-3	TRBV5-8	-	TGTGCCAGCAGCTTGAGAGGGGGCGGGAGGACAGATACGCAGTATTTT	CASSLRGGGRTDTQYF
once	TRBJ1-1	TRBV5-1	TRBD1	TGCGCCAGCACCCCAACGGACAGGAGGAAAGATTTGAACACTGAAGCTTTCTTT	CASTPTDRRKDLNTEAFF
-	TRBJ1-6	TRBV19	TRBD1	TGTGCCAGTAGTCCGAGGGGGGACAGGGGGCTTTCACCCCTCCACTTT	CASSPRGDRGLSPLHF
few	TRBJ1-2	TRBV2	-	TGTGCCAGCAGTCCTAACAGAGATGGCTACACCTTC	CASSPNRDGYTF
-	TRBJ2-7	TRBV6-6	-	TGTGCCAGCAGGACTAGGACAGGCTACGAGCAGTACTTC	CASRTRTGYEQYF